This T cell receptor beta chain emerged from a study of vaccination and CD4 T cells after COVID-19 (dated by TCRdb to 2022 to 2024). The study in broad terms: Convalescent patients had a positive SARS-CoV-2 result on nasal swab PCR, and of these patients, nine had mild disease and one had severe disease. In the convalescent cohort there were six males and four females, among whom were two Hispanic individuals, seven Caucasians, two Asians and one multiracial person. Participants received two doses of either the Pfizer-BioNTech BNT162b2 vaccine (n=8) or the Moderna mRNA-1273 vaccine (n=2). Post-COVID blood samples from convalescent patients were collected a median of roughly 100 days after diagnosis, with a range of 35 to 161 days. The time from the second vaccine dose to post-vaccine blood sampling had a median of 72 days and ranged from about 14 to 250 days. Culture stimuli were overlapping spike peptide pools from SARS-CoV-2 and from the common cold coronaviruses HCoV-NL63, HCoV-OC43 and HCoV-229E. Control cultures received a CEFX viral epitope pool as the positive control, an HIV-1 Nef peptide pool as the negative control, or no peptide. In roughly nine COVID-19 convalescent patients and a handful of infection-naive healthy vaccine recipients, the spike-specific CD4+ TCR repertoire before mRNA vaccination was compared with the repertoire after mRNA vaccination. What the work shows at the level of the full study, not this receptor alone: Of the vaccine-specific clones in convalescent patients, 304 of 307, or nearly all, reacted only to SARS-CoV-2 spike and did not cross-react with common cold coronaviruses. Among convalescent patients, a median roughly 84% of the SARS-CoV-2-reactive clones seen after vaccination appeared only after vaccination, which suggests priming specific to the vaccine. Only a relatively small number of convalescent patients were included in the study, and early timepoints following natural infection were not analyzed. The median count of SARS-CoV-2-reactive clonotypes went up from 20 to 25 after infection to about 40 after vaccination, although the change was not significant.

To prepare the library, PCR was applied. DNA from cultured CD4+ T cells was subjected to TCR sequencing with the Oncomine TCR Beta short-read assay at the Johns Hopkins FTIC core. The QIAamp micro DNA kit was used to extract genomic DNA from the cultured CD4+ T cells. The Oncomine TCR Beta libraries from cultured CD4+ T cells were pooled using unique dual indexes and then sequenced on an Illumina iSeq 100. In the original analysis: Non-productive sequences were filtered out, and CDR3s that did not start with C, did not end with F or W, or were shorter than 7 amino acids were discarded. Antigen-specific clonotypes were identified using the MANAFEST web application through comparison of peptide-stimulated wells with reference and other culture wells. For a clone to be called positive, the clone needed an FDR below 0.05, an odds ratio above 5, and a productive frequency above 0.1% in at least two of three replicate wells. Clonotypes that were significantly expanded in both SARS-CoV-2 spike wells and at least one common cold coronavirus spike condition were defined as cross-reactive. Similarity between CDR3 sequences was evaluated in R version 3.6.1 using Levenshtein distances (stringdist) and unrooted phylogenetic trees (ape). The public reads were reprocessed in TCRdb via fastp at Q25 and MiXCR, keeping in-frame beta chains. Rows matching on CDR3 protein sequence are summarized as one entry with the most common DNA and genes. TCRdb, not the original authors, processed these V and J calls. The sample includes around 16,000 distinct CDR3 sequences, with 40% to 50% observed a single time. Approximately 4% of the sample belongs to the ten largest clones.

The CDR3 runs 14 residues from the cysteine to the phenylalanine. CDR3 DNA is the only sequence kept; it has 42 bases, read in frame from the first base. Taken from the germline V gene, the CDR1 and CDR2 loops are SGHRS and YFSETQ. Trimming removed 5 bases from V and 7 bases from J; the gene matches leave 6 bases unexplained. This specimen's treatment or condition label, interpreted: approximately nine-day PBMC culture with coronavirus spike peptide pools or control peptides (ViraFEST assay). The ViraFEST assay was used in the study, in which antigen-specific T cells were expanded with peptide pools and expanded clonotypes were subsequently identified by TCR sequencing. The convalescent patients' positive SARS-CoV-2 PCR tests fell between March and December 2020, which was before the Alpha, Beta and Delta variants emerged in the United States. Each well held approximately 2 million PBMCs cultured in IMDM containing roughly 5% human AB serum and around 10 IU/ml IL-2, with about 9.4 ug/ml peptide pools added. Half of the culture medium was replaced with fresh IL-2-containing medium on days 3 and 7. After nine to eleven days of culture, CD4+ T cells were isolated by negative selection with the EasySep CD4+ T cell isolation kit. Ficoll-Paque Plus gradient centrifugation was used to isolate PBMCs from whole blood, and the isolated PBMCs were then either used fresh or cryopreserved at -140C. In general, triplicate wells were set up for every culture condition.

About this clonotype itself: The antigen it binds to is not known. No much larger clonotype is one base removed from it; base qualities were not supplied.

This receptor was taken from a human donor who had recovered from COVID-19. The sequenced material came from CD4+ T cells from blood, cultured in vitro. Recombination connected TRBV5-1 to TRBJ2-1, with 10 central nucleotides matching TRBD1. The DNA sequence is given as TGCGCCAGCAGGCCCCGGACAGGGGGGAATGAGCAGTTCTTC. It specifies CASRPRTGGNEQFF.